This is a list of T cell receptor beta chains from one sample in a study of PD-1 blockade in classical Hodgkin lymphoma. The data were produced by immunoSEQ multiplex PCR, yet TCRdb's version contains in-frame clones alone and is incomplete. The sample shows 35,000 to 50,000 clones, over 60% of them seen only once. The material was peripheral blood mononuclear cells (PBMCs), obtained at baseline. These receptors originate from a human donor with classical Hodgkin lymphoma. The CDR3 runs from the conserved cysteine through the conserved F or W. The D gene is left open where the match is weak. Clone size is given for some rows only: seen once, a few or many times, or a class if the clone is expanded.

j_call	clone_size	d_call	v_call	cdr3_nt	cdr3_aa
TRBJ1-5	-	-	TRBV27	TGTGCCAGCAGGGAGTTAGGGGATCAGCCCCAGCATTTT	CASRELGDQPQHF
TRBJ1-2	-	-	TRBV9	TGTGCCAGCTCCCCTGAAATGGCAGGCTATGGCTACACCTTC	CASSPEMAGYGYTF
TRBJ2-2	-	-	TRBV6-9	TGTGCCAGCACTGCCCGGGCGAACACCGGGGAGCTGTTTTTT	CASTARANTGELFF
TRBJ1-3	many	-	TRBV10-3	TGTGCCAAAATGCGGGGGGCCGGTGGAAACACCATATATTTT	CAKMRGAGGNTIYF
TRBJ1-3	-	-	TRBV19	TGTGCCAGTACCCCTTCGGGTTCTGGTGCGGACACCATATATTTT	CASTPSGSGADTIYF
TRBJ1-1	few	-	TRBV29-1	TGCAGCGTTGAAAAAGGGCAGGGCCGCTGGCTGGACACTGAAGCTTTCTTT	CSVEKGQGRWLDTEAFF
TRBJ1-2	-	-	TRBV4-3	TGCGCCAGCAGCCGAGCTTCAGAGGGAATCTATGGCTACACCTTC	CASSRASEGIYGYTF
TRBJ2-7	-	-	TRBV5-1	TGCGCCAGCAAACCATCCGCGGCTAGCGAGCAGTACTTC	CASKPSAASEQYF
TRBJ1-1	few	TRBD1	TRBV11-2	TGTGCCAGCAGCCCAGACAGGGGTACTGAAGCTTTCTTT	CASSPDRGTEAFF
TRBJ2-1	-	TRBD2	TRBV10-3	TGTGCCATCAGTGTCAGACTAGCGGGAGAAGGTGAGCAGTTCTTC	CAISVRLAGEGEQFF
TRBJ1-1	-	TRBD1	TRBV9	TGTGCCAGCAGCGTAGGACAGGGACGGAACACTGAAGCTTTCTTT	CASSVGQGRNTEAFF
TRBJ2-1	once	-	TRBV15	TGTGCCACCAGCAGTCCTATCGGCGCTGAGCAGTTCTTC	CATSSPIGAEQFF
TRBJ2-1	-	-	TRBV2	TGTGCCAGCAGCGCACAGGGAGTCGGTAATGAGCAGTTCTTC	CASSAQGVGNEQFF
TRBJ2-4	-	-	TRBV5-1	TGCGCCAGCAGCTTGGAGCCGCAAAACATTCAGTACTTC	CASSLEPQNIQYF
TRBJ2-7	-	TRBD1	TRBV5-1	TGCGCCAGCAGCTTCCGGGACAGACTCTCCTACGAGCAGTACTTC	CASSFRDRLSYEQYF
TRBJ1-1	-	-	TRBV9	TGTGCCAGCAGCTCACATGGGGCGGTGAACACTGAAGCTTTCTTT	CASSSHGAVNTEAFF
TRBJ1-3	-	-	TRBV19	TGTGCCAGTAGTCACAAGAGCTCTGGAAACACCATATATTTT	CASSHKSSGNTIYF
TRBJ2-7	-	TRBD1	TRBV5-4	TGTGCCAGCAGCTTGGGGGCAGGGGGATACGAGCAGTACTTC	CASSLGAGGYEQYF
TRBJ2-7	-	-	TRBV27	TGTGCCAGCAGTTTATTGGCTAGTCTTCACTCCTACGAGCAGTACTTC	CASSLLASLHSYEQYF
TRBJ2-3	-	-	TRBV5-1	TGCGCCAGCAGCTTAAGCGGCGCGACAGATACGCAGTATTTT	CASSLSGATDTQYF
TRBJ2-3	few	-	TRBV6-5	TGTGCCAGCAGTTACAACGGGGGTCCCACAGATACGCAGTATTTT	CASSYNGGPTDTQYF
TRBJ2-1	-	TRBD2	TRBV27	TGTGCCAGCAGACAACTAGCGGGAGGGCCTTTTAATGAGCAGTTCTTC	CASRQLAGGPFNEQFF
TRBJ2-7	-	TRBD1	TRBV6-1	TGTGCCAGCAGTGATGGGGTTCCCGGACAGGGAATCTACGAGCAGTACTTC	CASSDGVPGQGIYEQYF
TRBJ2-7	few	-	TRBV21-1	TGTGCCAGCAGCAAAGTGACTAGCGGGCACGAGCAGTACTTC	CASSKVTSGHEQYF
TRBJ2-5	-	TRBD1	TRBV7-9	TGTGCCAGCAGCTTCACAGGGGGCGGGGAGACCCAGTACTTC	CASSFTGGGETQYF
TRBJ2-1	few	TRBD2	TRBV2	TGTGCCAGCAGCCAAGCGGGAGGAACCTACAATGAGCAGTTCTTC	CASSQAGGTYNEQFF
TRBJ1-5	few	TRBD1	TRBV7-2	TGTGCCAGCAGCTTAAGGACAGGGTCTGGTCAGCCCCAGCATTTT	CASSLRTGSGQPQHF
TRBJ1-5	-	-	TRBV4-2	TGTGCCAGCAGCCTTAGTGCCACCCAGCATTTT	CASSLSATQHF
TRBJ1-4	once	-	TRBV14	TGTGCCAGCAGCCACGGACAATTTCGTAGCGAAAAACTGTTTTTT	CASSHGQFRSEKLFF
TRBJ1-3	-	-	TRBV5-1	TGCGCCAGCAGCTTGGATGGGGGTGGAAACACCATATATTTT	CASSLDGGGNTIYF
TRBJ2-7	-	-	TRBV6-1	TGTGCCAGCAGTCTAAAAATAGGCAGGGCCTACGAGCAGTACTTC	CASSLKIGRAYEQYF
TRBJ1-2	-	-	TRBV29-1	TGCAGCGTTGATTCCCAAGTGGGGCAAAACTATGGCTACACCTTC	CSVDSQVGQNYGYTF
TRBJ1-1	-	TRBD1	TRBV28	TGTGCCAGCAGTTTTGGGGACAGGTTTTCAGACACTGAAGCTTTCTTT	CASSFGDRFSDTEAFF
TRBJ2-3	-	TRBD1	TRBV27	TGTGCCAGCAGTTTCGACAGGGCCGGGGTGACAGATACGCAGTATTTT	CASSFDRAGVTDTQYF
TRBJ2-1	few	TRBD2	TRBV9	TGTGCCAGCAGCGTCGGACTAGCGGGAGAGGAGCAGTTCTTC	CASSVGLAGEEQFF
TRBJ2-7	-	-	TRBV28	TGTGCCAGCAGTCCCGGGGGCCGGGATCTAGTCGAGCAGTACTTC	CASSPGGRDLVEQYF
TRBJ2-7	-	-	TRBV12-5	TGTGCTAGTGGGCCCCGGGTAGCGGCCTACTCCTACGAGCAGTACTTC	CASGPRVAAYSYEQYF
TRBJ2-3	few	-	TRBV6-5	TGTGCCAGCAGTTACTCGCCGGGAACGACGCAGTATTTT	CASSYSPGTTQYF
TRBJ2-1	-	-	TRBV5-1	TGCGCCAGCAGCTTAAATATAGAGAATGAGCAGTTCTTC	CASSLNIENEQFF
TRBJ2-3	-	-	TRBV6-5	TGTGCCAGCAGTCGAACAGGGGAGGCATCGGATACGCAGTATTTT	CASSRTGEASDTQYF
TRBJ1-2	-	-	TRBV28	TGTGCCAGCACTAATACAGGGAGAGTCTATGGCTACACCTTC	CASTNTGRVYGYTF